Sequencing of this T cell receptor beta chain was carried out in a study of metastatic and nonmetastatic thyroid tumors. The CDR3 is made up of 14 amino acids. Germline lookup yields CDR1 MGHRA and CDR2 YSYEKL. The ends were cut back, 3 bases at V and 0 bases at J, with 9 bases in the middle. TCRdb redid the clone calls on the PCR reads using MiXCR. The table lists under 45,000 clones, roughly 27% of them singletons. Nobody among the patients had been given any treatment before thyroid surgery. This receptor was taken from a male donor with papillary thyroid cancer or a benign thyroid nodule (not recorded which). Some clones in this sample may be carry-over from other donors' samples. The chain recombines TRBV4-1 with TRBJ2-7, with no clear D. Material for sequencing was blood. CDR3: CASSQVASSYEQYF. Written as DNA, the CDR3 is TGCGCCAGCAGCCAGGTGGCGAGCTCCTACGAGCAGTACTTC.